This TCR beta chain originates from a study of T cells after yellow fever vaccination. TCRdb passed the 5' RACE reads through MiXCR, listing each CDR3 protein once. The profile shows about 220,000 distinct CDR3 sequences, roughly 3% of them singletons. This CDR3 contains 15 residues. Germline V lookup: CDR1 DFQATT, CDR2 SNEGSKA (reference sequence). J gave up 3 bases and V 0 bases, and 6 bases lay outside the gene matches. The starting material was CD4+ T cells sorted from PBMCs, obtained 10 days after the yellow fever booster vaccination. The receptor was derived from a man aged 18-30 years who received the YFV17D yellow fever vaccine. The chain is built from TRBV20-1 and TRBJ1-2, with TRBD1 identical over 8 bases. CDR3 protein: CSARDTGGRDYGYTF. CDR3 sequence (DNA): TGCAGTGCTAGAGACACAGGGGGGAGAGACTATGGCTACACCTTC.